These T cell receptor beta chains were read from a single sample in a study of draining lymph node invasion in breast cancer. Using its own MiXCR run on the bulk RNA-seq reads, TCRdb lists one record per CDR3 protein. The sample has some 3,000 distinct CDR3 sequences, approximately 70% seen once; the top ten hold 7.8%. What was sequenced was sorted memory Tregs from a lymph node. The receptors originated from a female donor with luminal breast cancer. Each CDR3 is given with its conserved first and last residue. The order of the fields is V gene, J gene, clone size, D gene, CDR3 protein, CDR3 DNA. A D gene is named only where the DNA matches it firmly. Clone sizes are given selectively: once, few, many, or a class where the clone is expanded.

V gene: TRBV29-1; J gene: TRBJ1-1; clone size: .; D gene: .; CDR3 protein: CSARTDMNTEAFF; CDR3 DNA: TGCAGCGCCAGGACAGATATGAACACTGAAGCTTTCTTT
V gene: TRBV12-3/TRBV12-4; J gene: TRBJ2-7; clone size: .; D gene: TRBD1; CDR3 protein: CASSFGTGSWEQYF; CDR3 DNA: TGTGCCAGCAGTTTTGGGACAGGGTCATGGGAGCAGTACTTC
V gene: TRBV7-2; J gene: TRBJ1-3; clone size: once; D gene: .; CDR3 protein: CASSFDRSGNTIYF; CDR3 DNA: TGTGCCAGCAGCTTCGATAGATCTGGAAACACCATATATTTT
V gene: TRBV4-1; J gene: TRBJ1-2; clone size: once; D gene: TRBD1; CDR3 protein: CASSQASGGTYGYTF; CDR3 DNA: TGCGCCAGCAGCCAAGCGTCAGGGGGAACCTATGGCTACACCTTC
V gene: TRBV9; J gene: TRBJ1-2; clone size: .; D gene: .; CDR3 protein: CASSVDEALYGYTF; CDR3 DNA: TGTGCCAGCAGCGTAGACGAAGCTTTATATGGCTACACCTTC
V gene: TRBV18; J gene: TRBJ2-7; clone size: .; D gene: TRBD2; CDR3 protein: CASSPLAGTSDYEQYF; CDR3 DNA: TGTGCCAGCTCACCACTCGCCGGGACTAGCGACTACGAGCAGTACTTC
V gene: TRBV5-1; J gene: TRBJ2-2; clone size: once; D gene: TRBD2; CDR3 protein: CASSFGTSGGFSGELFF; CDR3 DNA: TGCGCCAGCAGCTTCGGGACTAGCGGGGGGTTTTCCGGGGAGCTGTTTTTT
V gene: TRBV11-1; J gene: TRBJ1-2; clone size: .; D gene: .; CDR3 protein: CASSLGGRGSYGYTF; CDR3 DNA: TGTGCCAGCAGCTTAGGTGGGCGGGGAAGCTATGGCTACACCTTC
V gene: TRBV9; J gene: TRBJ2-7; clone size: .; D gene: .; CDR3 protein: CASSVRASEAYEQYF; CDR3 DNA: TGTGCCAGCAGCGTACGAGCGAGCGAGGCATACGAGCAGTACTTC
V gene: TRBV9; J gene: TRBJ2-1; clone size: few; D gene: .; CDR3 protein: CASSVGASANEQFF; CDR3 DNA: TGTGCCAGCAGCGTAGGGGCCAGCGCGAATGAGCAGTTCTTC
V gene: TRBV7-8; J gene: TRBJ1-5; clone size: few; D gene: .; CDR3 protein: CASSLPGPNGNQPQHF; CDR3 DNA: TGTGCCAGCAGCCTTCCGGGACCAAATGGCAATCAGCCCCAGCATTTT
V gene: TRBV7-2; J gene: TRBJ2-7; clone size: .; D gene: .; CDR3 protein: CASSLASSPTSYEQYF; CDR3 DNA: TGTGCCAGCAGCCTAGCATCCAGCCCCACCTCCTACGAGCAGTACTTC
V gene: TRBV5-1; J gene: TRBJ2-2; clone size: .; D gene: .; CDR3 protein: CASGAAGELFF; CDR3 DNA: TGCGCCAGCGGCGCGGCCGGGGAGCTGTTTTTT
V gene: TRBV5-1; J gene: TRBJ2-1; clone size: .; D gene: .; CDR3 protein: CASSLDLYNEQFF; CDR3 DNA: TGCGCCAGCAGCCTTGACTTGTACAATGAGCAGTTCTTC
V gene: TRBV6-5; J gene: TRBJ1-2; clone size: once; D gene: .; CDR3 protein: CASSRRRNYGYTF; CDR3 DNA: TGTGCCAGCAGCCGCAGGAGGAACTATGGCTACACCTTC
V gene: TRBV12-3/TRBV12-4; J gene: TRBJ1-4; clone size: .; D gene: .; CDR3 protein: CASSPRQITNEKLFF; CDR3 DNA: TGTGCCAGCAGTCCCCGACAGATAACTAATGAAAAACTGTTTTTT
V gene: TRBV7-8; J gene: TRBJ2-3; clone size: .; D gene: .; CDR3 protein: CASSPTRADTQYF; CDR3 DNA: TGTGCCAGCAGCCCGACTAGGGCAGATACGCAGTATTTT
V gene: TRBV5-1; J gene: TRBJ1-1; clone size: .; D gene: TRBD1; CDR3 protein: CASSQQQGGSTEAFF; CDR3 DNA: TGCGCCAGCAGCCAACAACAGGGGGGAAGCACTGAAGCTTTCTTT
V gene: TRBV10-3; J gene: TRBJ2-1; clone size: .; D gene: .; CDR3 protein: CAISEGREGNEQFF; CDR3 DNA: TGTGCCATCAGTGAGGGAAGGGAAGGGAATGAGCAGTTCTTC
V gene: TRBV12-3/TRBV12-4; J gene: TRBJ1-2; clone size: .; D gene: TRBD1; CDR3 protein: CASSTGGIYGYTF; CDR3 DNA: TGTGCCAGCAGTACAGGGGGCATCTATGGCTACACCTTC
V gene: TRBV18; J gene: TRBJ2-7; clone size: once; D gene: .; CDR3 protein: CASSLNGQSYEQYF; CDR3 DNA: TGTGCCAGCTCTCTAAACGGACAGTCCTACGAGCAGTACTTC
V gene: TRBV7-9; J gene: TRBJ2-7; clone size: .; D gene: .; CDR3 protein: CASSFSLARSYEQYF; CDR3 DNA: TGTGCCAGCAGCTTTTCCCTAGCGCGGTCCTACGAGCAGTACTTC
V gene: TRBV28; J gene: TRBJ1-2; clone size: .; D gene: .; CDR3 protein: CASSWNYGYTF; CDR3 DNA: TGTGCCAGCAGTTGGAACTATGGCTACACCTTC
V gene: TRBV7-9; J gene: TRBJ1-5; clone size: once; D gene: TRBD1; CDR3 protein: CASSPGQGVHQPQHF; CDR3 DNA: TGTGCCAGCAGCCCCGGACAGGGGGTTCATCAGCCCCAGCATTTT
V gene: TRBV5-1; J gene: TRBJ2-3; clone size: .; D gene: .; CDR3 protein: CASSFGRVSLTDTQYF; CDR3 DNA: TGCGCCAGCAGCTTCGGCAGGGTTTCGCTCACAGATACGCAGTATTTT
V gene: TRBV4-3; J gene: TRBJ1-1; clone size: few; D gene: .; CDR3 protein: CASSQEFGEQGRAEAFF; CDR3 DNA: TGCGCCAGCAGCCAAGAGTTTGGTGAACAGGGAAGGGCTGAAGCTTTCTTT
V gene: TRBV20-1; J gene: TRBJ2-7; clone size: few; D gene: TRBD2; CDR3 protein: CSAREDRGSYDEQYF; CDR3 DNA: TGCAGTGCTAGGGAGGATCGCGGGAGTTACGACGAGCAGTACTTC
V gene: TRBV4-2; J gene: TRBJ1-2; clone size: .; D gene: .; CDR3 protein: CASSQDGGGEDTF; CDR3 DNA: TGTGCCAGCAGCCAAGATGGAGGGGGGGAGGACACCTTC
V gene: TRBV7-9; J gene: TRBJ2-3; clone size: .; D gene: TRBD2; CDR3 protein: CASSPLAGSTDTQYF; CDR3 DNA: TGTGCCAGCAGCCCCCTAGCGGGGTCCACAGATACGCAGTATTTT
V gene: TRBV6-1; J gene: TRBJ2-1; clone size: .; D gene: .; CDR3 protein: CASSEAGVRRSYNEQFF; CDR3 DNA: TGTGCCAGCAGTGAAGCTGGGGTTCGAAGGTCCTACAATGAGCAGTTCTTC
V gene: TRBV7-8; J gene: TRBJ2-1; clone size: once; D gene: .; CDR3 protein: CASSLGTASEQFF; CDR3 DNA: TGTGCCAGCAGCTTAGGAACGGCATCTGAGCAGTTCTTC
V gene: TRBV9; J gene: TRBJ1-6; clone size: .; D gene: .; CDR3 protein: CASSVGNRDGSPLHF; CDR3 DNA: TGTGCCAGCAGCGTAGGGAACAGGGACGGGTCACCCCTCCACTTT
V gene: TRBV30; J gene: TRBJ2-2; clone size: .; D gene: .; CDR3 protein: CAWKTVNTGELFF; CDR3 DNA: TGTGCCTGGAAGACAGTTAACACCGGGGAGCTGTTTTTT
V gene: TRBV4-3; J gene: TRBJ2-4; clone size: .; D gene: .; CDR3 protein: CASSQVRSLAKNIQYF; CDR3 DNA: TGCGCCAGCAGCCAAGTCAGGTCTCTAGCCAAAAACATTCAGTACTTC
V gene: TRBV27; J gene: TRBJ2-1; clone size: .; D gene: TRBD2; CDR3 protein: CASTQRGAYNEQFF; CDR3 DNA: TGTGCCAGCACCCAGCGGGGGGCCTACAATGAGCAGTTCTTC
V gene: TRBV5-1; J gene: TRBJ2-1; clone size: .; D gene: TRBD2; CDR3 protein: CASSLGRGTSYNEQFF; CDR3 DNA: TGCGCCAGCAGCTTAGGGCGGGGGACCTCCTACAATGAGCAGTTCTTC
V gene: TRBV6-6; J gene: TRBJ2-5; clone size: .; D gene: .; CDR3 protein: CASSGGTQYF; CDR3 DNA: TGTGCCAGCTCCGGGGGGACCCAGTACTTC
V gene: TRBV4-1; J gene: TRBJ1-6; clone size: .; D gene: TRBD1; CDR3 protein: CASSFTGTGLNSPLHF; CDR3 DNA: TGCGCCAGCAGCTTTACCGGGACAGGGCTTAATTCACCCCTCCACTTT
V gene: TRBV6-6; J gene: TRBJ2-7; clone size: .; D gene: .; CDR3 protein: CASSYGRGSLSYEQYF; CDR3 DNA: TGTGCCAGCAGTTACGGTAGGGGAAGCCTTTCCTACGAGCAGTACTTC
V gene: TRBV7-8; J gene: TRBJ2-7; clone size: few; D gene: TRBD1; CDR3 protein: CASSSRQGPSYEQYF; CDR3 DNA: TGTGCCAGCAGCTCTCGACAGGGCCCATCCTACGAGCAGTACTTC
V gene: TRBV10-3; J gene: TRBJ2-1; clone size: .; D gene: .; CDR3 protein: CAISVSPGTSEQFF; CDR3 DNA: TGTGCCATCAGTGTCTCCCCAGGGACTTCTGAGCAGTTCTTC
V gene: TRBV27; J gene: TRBJ2-2; clone size: .; D gene: .; CDR3 protein: CASTLDRNTGELFF; CDR3 DNA: TGTGCCAGCACCCTAGACAGGAACACCGGGGAGCTGTTTTTT
V gene: TRBV21-1; J gene: TRBJ2-1; clone size: few; D gene: .; CDR3 protein: CASMPGGNEQFF; CDR3 DNA: TGTGCCAGCATGCCGGGGGGCAATGAGCAGTTCTTC
V gene: TRBV29-1; J gene: TRBJ1-1; clone size: .; D gene: .; CDR3 protein: CSVRQNTEAFF; CDR3 DNA: TGCAGCGTTAGACAGAACACTGAAGCTTTCTTT
V gene: TRBV7-9; J gene: TRBJ1-1; clone size: few; D gene: .; CDR3 protein: CASSLSISEAFF; CDR3 DNA: TGTGCCAGCAGCTTATCGATATCCGAAGCTTTCTTT